This T cell receptor beta chain was captured by sequencing in a study of blood T cell repertoires in COVID-19. Repertoires were generated with immunoSEQ multiplex PCR, while TCRdb's copy carries only in-frame clones and drops some. The table has around 70,000 clones, around 86% seen once. Germline V gives CDR1 LNHDA, CDR2 SQIVND (reference sequence). Trimming pared 4 bases from V and 7 bases from J, leaving 13 bases between. This CDR3 spans 14 amino acids. This chain uses TRBV19 with TRBJ1-4; the D gene is possibly TRBD1 (6 bases). The sample was peripheral blood. This sequence was found in a woman older than 75 with active or convalescent COVID-19. In nucleotides, the CDR3 is TGTGCCAGTAGTAGCCGGGACAAAGGTGAAAAACTGTTTTTT. Protein sequence: CASSSRDKGEKLFF.